These 32 T cell receptor beta chains originate from one sample sequenced in a study of blood T cell repertoires in COVID-19. Repertoires were generated with immunoSEQ multiplex PCR, while TCRdb's copy carries only in-frame clones and drops some. The table shows about 270,000 clones, with 86% occurring only once. The sequencing sample was made of PBMCs or T cells enriched from blood (not recorded which). The receptors originated from a woman aged 18-29 years who had recovered from COVID-19.

The J gene is TRBJ2-2, the V gene TRBV28, with TRBD1 as a possible D gene (5 bases). The ends were cut back, 2 bases at V and 6 bases at J, with 16 bases in the middle. This CDR3 comprises 16 residues. The V gene's germline CDR1 is MDHEN and CDR2 SYDVKM. DNA for the CDR3: TGTGCCAGCAGTTTAAGCCTCTTTGCAGGGTCCGGGGAGCTGTTTTTT. Residues: CASSLSLFAGSGELFF.

The V and J genes are TRBV12-3 or TRBV12-4 and TRBJ1-3; 7 bases align to TRBD1. This CDR3 comprises 13 residues. With V trimmed by 8 bases and J by 0 bases, 1 base remained unmatched. The CDR3 loop is CASRDSSGNTIYF. As DNA, the CDR3 is TGTGCCAGCCGGGACAGCTCTGGAAACACCATATATTTT.

The chain has TRBV19 and TRBJ1-6; D is possibly TRBD1 (6 bases). CDR1 and CDR2 (germline): LNHDA, SQIVND (reference sequence). V was shortened by 2 bases and J by 6 bases, with 20 bases between the two germline ends. The CDR3 has 18 residues. CDR3 sequence reads: CASSIFGTPGAGNSPLHF. The CDR3 DNA reads as TGTGCCAGTAGTATATTCGGGACACCCGGGGCCGGTAATTCACCCCTCCACTTT.

The chain has TRBV15 and TRBJ2-2; 10 bases map to TRBD2. The CDR3 runs 18 residues. V shed 6 bases and J 7 bases; nucleotides not matched to a gene: 17. Looked up from germline, CDR1 is LNHNV and CDR2 is YYDKDF (reference sequence). In nucleotides, the CDR3 is TGTGCCACCAGACCCGAGTTCCGGAGCGGGAGGGCTGGCGGGGAGCTGTTTTTT. Translating gives CATRPEFRSGRAGGELFF.

This CDR3 is CASSWQGAYEQYF. DNA of the CDR3: TGTGCCAGCAGTTGGCAGGGGGCCTACGAGCAGTACTTC. The rearrangement joins TRBV27 to TRBJ2-7, with TRBD1 matching 7 bases. The V and J ends lost 4 bases and 2 bases, in that order; junction bases with no gene match: 2. This CDR3 comprises 13 residues. Germline CDR1 reads MNHEY; CDR2 reads SMNVEV (reference sequence).

CDR3: CASSPRQGANYGYTF. CDR3 DNA: TGTGCCAGTAGTCCTCGACAGGGGGCTAACTATGGCTACACCTTC. The chain couples TRBV19 to TRBJ1-2, with 9 bases that match TRBD1. Germline values: CDR1 LNHDA, CDR2 SQIVND (reference sequence). CDR3 size: 15 residues. V shed 5 bases and J 0 bases; nucleotides not matched to a gene: 4.

V and J are TRBV27 and TRBJ1-4, with 8 bases that match TRBD1. With V trimmed by 6 bases and J by 10 bases, 7 bases remained unmatched. This CDR3 contains 13 residues. Looked up from germline, CDR1 is MNHEY and CDR2 is SMNVEV (reference sequence). The CDR3 DNA follows: TGTGCCAGCAGACCACAGGGGGTGGGAAAACTGTTTTTT. Its protein is CASRPQGVGKLFF.

The V call is TRBV29-1, the J call TRBJ2-2; D possibly corresponds to TRBD2 (6 bases). Germline V gene sequence: CDR1 SQVTM, CDR2 ANQGSEA. The CDR3 is 14 amino acids. Between the trimmed V and J ends, which lost 6 bases and 4 bases, there was a span of 15 bases. This CDR3 is CSVLTGAGTGELFF. CDR3 bases: TGCAGCGTCCTTACGGGAGCCGGCACCGGGGAGCTGTTTTTT.

V usage is TRBV4-2 and J usage is TRBJ2-1; 8 bases agree with TRBD1. Germline lookup yields CDR1 LGHNA and CDR2 YNFKEQ. V gave up 4 bases and J gave up 6 bases; unmatched junction bases: 5. The CDR3 runs 14 residues. The DNA for the CDR3 is TGTGCCAGCAGCCCCGGACAGGGTGTCAATGAGCAGTTCTTC. Amino acids: CASSPGQGVNEQFF.

The chain employs TRBV10-3 and TRBJ1-6; weak D call: TRBD1 (6 bases). CDR1 is ENHRY, CDR2 SYGVKD, per germline. V shed 0 bases and J shed 7 bases, with 16 bases lying between them. The CDR3 is 17 residues long. CDR3 residues: CAISESIRDMGNSPLHF. The CDR3 DNA is TGTGCCATCAGTGAGTCGATTAGGGACATGGGGAATTCACCCCTCCACTTT.

This sequence joins TRBV5-1 and TRBJ2-7; 14 bases agree with TRBD2. The CDR3 is 18 residues long. V gave up 4 bases and J gave up 3 bases; unmatched junction bases: 12. Looked up from germline, CDR1 is SGHRS and CDR2 is YFSETQ. DNA for the CDR3: TGCGCCAGCAGCCGGACTAGCGGGGGGCAAATTGGGCTCTACGAGCAGTACTTC. This codes for CASSRTSGGQIGLYEQYF.

This clone appeared a single time. The chain uses TRBV11-2 and TRBJ1-2, with 8 bases that match TRBD1. The CDR3 loop spans 16 amino acids. Trimming at V came to 5 bases and at J to 7 bases, leaving 15 bases not matched to a gene. In germline, CDR1 is SGHAT, CDR2 FQNNGV. CDR3 loop: CASSPLNRGEGGGYTF. The CDR3, as DNA: TGTGCCAGCAGCCCCCTAAACAGGGGGGAAGGAGGTGGCTACACCTTC.

There are a few counts of this clone. Other DNA sequences in this specimen translate into the identical CDR3. The chain links TRBV27 to TRBJ2-6; D unclear. Germline CDR1 MNHEY, CDR2 SMNVEV (reference sequence). There are 15 residues in the CDR3. The V and J ends lost 8 bases and 1 base respectively, with 12 bases between them. CDR3 DNA: TGTGCCAGCGGGCCTTGGCAGTCTGGGGCCAACGTCCTGACTTTC. This sequence encodes CASGPWQSGANVLTF.

V and J are TRBV19 and TRBJ1-1, with a weak D call TRBD1 (5 bases). V was clipped by 6 bases and J by 10 bases, with 18 bases between them. CDR3 length: 13 residues. Germline CDR1 reads LNHDA; CDR2 reads SQIVND (reference sequence). CDR3 amino acids: CASSVHPGGRAFF. The CDR3, as DNA: TGTGCCAGTAGCGTACATCCCGGGGGGAGAGCTTTCTTT. The full variable domain, completed using reference TRBV19 and TRBJ1-1, is DGGITQSPKYLFRKEGQNVTLSCEQNLNHDAMYWYRQDPGQGLRLIYYSQIVNDFQKGDIAEGYSVSREKKESFPLTVTSAQKNPTAFYLCASSVHPGGRAFFGQGTRLTVV.

The V call is TRBV4-1, the J call TRBJ2-1, with 10 bases matching TRBD2. The V and J ends lost 0 bases and 2 bases, in that order; junction bases with no gene match: 7. Per the germline V gene, CDR1 is MGHRA and CDR2 is YSYEKL. The CDR3 runs to 18 residues. CDR3 in DNA: TGCGCCAGCAGCCAAGAGGGAGCGGGAGGGCCCCCCTACAATGAGCAGTTCTTC. This encodes CASSQEGAGGPPYNEQFF.

The rearrangement uses TRBV12-5 and TRBJ1-3, with TRBD1 matching over 8 bases. J was trimmed by 1 base and V by 1 base; bases with no gene match: 3. Germline CDR1 is LGHNT and CDR2 is FRNRAP. CDR3 size: 16 residues. The CDR3 nucleotides are TGTGCTAGTGGTTTGGGACAGGGGACATCTGGAAACACCATATATTTT. Residues: CASGLGQGTSGNTIYF. The full variable domain, rest sourced from reference TRBV12-5 and TRBJ1-3, is DARVTQTPRHKVTEMGQEVTMRCQPILGHNTVFWYRQTMMQGLELLAYFRNRAPLDDSGMPKDRFSAEMPDATLATLKIQPSEPRDSAVYFCASGLGQGTSGNTIYFGEGSWLTVV.

The chain carries TRBV28 and TRBJ1-2; D might be TRBD1 (6 bases). The CDR3 length is 15 residues. Germline CDR1 is MDHEN and CDR2 is SYDVKM. V lost 5 bases and J 4 bases, leaving 17 bases between the germline ends. The CDR3 bases are TGTGCCAGCAGTCTGCCGGTCGGCAGGGGCTATGGCTACACCTTC. Amino acids: CASSLPVGRGYGYTF.

The chain has TRBV24-1 and TRBJ1-1, with 7 positions matching TRBD1. CDR3 length equals 16 residues. In germline, CDR1 is KGHDR, CDR2 SFDVKD. V shed 4 bases, J shed 10 bases, and the junction held 17 bases outside the gene matches. CDR3 in amino acids: CATSDRQRQGRNGAFF. CDR3 DNA: TGTGCCACCAGTGACCGACAACGACAGGGCCGGAACGGAGCTTTCTTT.

The V call is TRBV7-8, the J call TRBJ2-7, with a weak D call TRBD2 (5 bases). The V end lost 4 bases, the J end lost 3 bases, and 13 bases lay between the germline ends. Germline loops: CDR1 SGHVS, CDR2 FQNEAQ. There are 14 residues in the CDR3. The CDR3 sequence is CASSSGSRGYEQYF. The CDR3 region has the DNA TGTGCCAGCAGCTCGGGATCCCGGGGCTACGAGCAGTACTTC.

The CDR3 sequence is CASSVSGTLAKNIQYF. CDR3 coding DNA: TGTGCCAGCAGCGTCTCGGGGACTTTAGCCAAAAACATTCAGTACTTC. The V and J genes are TRBV7-2 and TRBJ2-4; the D gene is possibly TRBD2 (6 bases). The CDR3 has 16 amino acids. Germline V CDR1 and CDR2: SGHTA, FQGNSA. V shed 5 bases and J shed 0 bases, with 14 bases lying between them. The full variable domain, rest sourced from reference TRBV7-2 and TRBJ2-4, is GAGVSQSPSNKVTEKGKDVELRCDPISGHTALYWYRQSLGQGLEFLIYFQGNSAPDKSGLPSDRFSAERTGGSVSTLTIQRTQQEDSAVYLCASSVSGTLAKNIQYFGAGTRLSVL.

The V gene is TRBV6-6, the J gene TRBJ2-2; TRBD1 might be the D (6 bases). V was pared by 8 bases and J by 1 base, with 11 bases between. The CDR3 extends over 14 amino acids. Germline V gene lookup returns CDR1 MNHNY and CDR2 SVGAGI (reference sequence). The CDR3 DNA is TGTGCCAGCGGGTCACAGGGGAACACCGGGGAGCTGTTTTTT. This encodes CASGSQGNTGELFF.

A note on this clone: Other nucleotide sequences in the sample specify the same CDR3. The V call is TRBV5-1, the J call TRBJ2-5, with D possibly matching TRBD1 (5 bases). The CDR3 spans 15 residues. CDR1 and CDR2 from the germline V gene are SGHRS and YFSETQ. Trimming removed 0 bases from V and 4 bases from J, with 13 bases in between. Here the CDR3 reads CASSLVGGAGETQYF. The DNA for the CDR3 is TGCGCCAGCAGCTTGGTAGGTGGGGCTGGAGAGACCCAGTACTTC.

The chain employs TRBV28 and TRBJ1-2; D is perhaps TRBD1 (6 bases). Trimming cost V 3 bases and J 6 bases, with 14 bases left between them. The CDR3 contains 14 residues. Per germline, CDR1 MDHEN and CDR2 SYDVKM. The CDR3 DNA follows: TGTGCCAGCAGTTTGTCGTTAGGGGGAAATGGCTACACCTTC. Translated, it gives CASSLSLGGNGYTF.

The chain links TRBV3-1 (or the pseudogene TRBV3-2) to TRBJ2-5; TRBD2 matches 8 bases. This CDR3 spans 16 amino acids. The junction had 8 bases not matched to a gene; V was cut back by 1 base and J by 4 bases. CDR1 LGHDT and CDR2 YNNKEL come from the germline V gene (reference sequence). The CDR3 protein is CASSQGAGGRAETQYF. CDR3 nucleotides: TGTGCCAGCAGCCAAGGGGCGGGGGGCCGAGCAGAGACCCAGTACTTC.

The chain uses TRBV19 and TRBJ1-1; tentatively, D is TRBD1 (5 bases). Trimming stripped 5 bases from V and 3 bases from J, with 16 bases between. CDR3 length: 15 residues. Germline assignment: CDR1 LNHDA and CDR2 SQIVND (reference sequence). The CDR3 sequence: CASSALTWGDTEAFF. The CDR3 coding sequence is TGTGCCAGTAGTGCTTTGACCTGGGGGGACACTGAAGCTTTCTTT.

V usage is TRBV11-2 and J usage is TRBJ2-1; maybe TRBD2 (7 bases). Germline CDR1 and CDR2: SGHAT and FQNNGV. The length of the CDR3 is 16 residues. V shed 5 bases and J shed 3 bases, with 17 bases lying between them. The CDR3 nucleotides read TGTGCCAGCAGCCCAGGTCGGGGGGCTTTCTACAATGAGCAGTTCTTC. Amino acid sequence: CASSPGRGAFYNEQFF.

This chain joins TRBV10-3 and TRBJ1-1, with a weak D call TRBD1 (6 bases). The CDR3 is made up of 15 amino acids. From germline, CDR1 is ENHRY and CDR2 SYGVKD. V lost 6 bases and J lost 0, with 14 bases in between. The CDR3 DNA sequence: TGTGCCATCAGCCTGCAGGGGCCATTGAACACTGAAGCTTTCTTT. This encodes CAISLQGPLNTEAFF.

V gene TRBV10-3 combines with J gene TRBJ2-1; TRBD2 matches 9 bases. Germline V gene data show CDR1 as ENHRY and CDR2 as SYGVKD. This CDR3 has 14 amino acids. The trim removed 8 bases at V and 10 bases at J, leaving 12 bases unmatched. The CDR3 loop reads CAIRRLAVDEEQFF. The CDR3 region has the DNA TGTGCCATCCGGAGACTAGCGGTCGATGAAGAGCAGTTCTTC.

The chain recombines TRBV19 with TRBJ2-7; 7 nucleotides match TRBD2. Losses at the gene ends were 5 bases for V and 2 bases for J; bases not matched to a gene: 15. The germline CDR1 and CDR2 sequences are LNHDA and SQIVND (reference sequence). The CDR3 length is 17 residues. The DNA of the CDR3 is TGTGCCAGTAGTGTCGCGGTTGTCGGGAGGATACCCTACGAGCAGTACTTC. Its protein product is CASSVAVVGRIPYEQYF. The complete variable domain, with remaining parts taken from reference TRBV19 and TRBJ2-7, reads DGGITQSPKYLFRKEGQNVTLSCEQNLNHDAMYWYRQDPGQGLRLIYYSQIVNDFQKGDIAEGYSVSREKKESFPLTVTSAQKNPTAFYLCASSVAVVGRIPYEQYFGPGTRLTVT.

This chain uses TRBV7-2 with TRBJ2-7; 9 bases match TRBD1. Germline CDR1 SGHTA, CDR2 FQGNSA. The length of the CDR3 is 14 residues. After removal of 6 bases from V and 3 bases from J, the junction contained 6 bases not matched to a gene. This chain's CDR3 is CASSIQGASYEQYF. Written as DNA, the CDR3 is TGTGCCAGCAGTATACAGGGGGCGAGCTACGAGCAGTACTTC.

CDR3 protein: CASSRAAGSNQPQHF. DNA for the CDR3: TGTGCCAGCAGCCGTGCGGCGGGGTCAAATCAGCCCCAGCATTTT. The gene calls are TRBV11-2 and TRBJ1-5; D not certain. The CDR3 loop spans 15 amino acids. Germline-derived CDR1 and CDR2 are SGHAT and FQNNGV. The V and J ends lost 5 bases and 4 bases respectively, with 15 bases between them.

J is TRBJ2-1 and V is TRBV15, with TRBD2 matching 16 bases. This CDR3 has 17 amino acids. The J segment lost 4 bases and the V segment lost 3 bases, leaving 3 bases of the junction unmatched. The germline V gene encodes CDR1 LNHNV and CDR2 YYDKDF (reference sequence). CDR3 coding DNA: TGTGCCACCAGCAGGGGGACTAGCGGGAGGGGGTACAATGAGCAGTTCTTC. The encoded protein is CATSRGTSGRGYNEQFF. Variable domain in full (rest from reference TRBV15 and TRBJ2-1): DAMVIQNPRYQVTQFGKPVTLSCSQTLNHNVMYWYQQKSSQAPKLLFHYYDKDFNNEADTPDNFQSRRPNTSFCFLDIRSPGLGDTAMYLCATSRGTSGRGYNEQFFGPGTRLTVL.